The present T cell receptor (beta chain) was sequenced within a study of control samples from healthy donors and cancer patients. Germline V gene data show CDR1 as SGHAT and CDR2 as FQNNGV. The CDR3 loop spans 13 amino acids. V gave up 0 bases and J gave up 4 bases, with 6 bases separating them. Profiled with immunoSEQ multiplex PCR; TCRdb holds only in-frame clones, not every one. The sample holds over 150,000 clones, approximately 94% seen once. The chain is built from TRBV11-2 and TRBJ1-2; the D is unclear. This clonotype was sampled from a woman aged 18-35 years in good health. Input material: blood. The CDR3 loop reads CASSLERGYGYTF. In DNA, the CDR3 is TGTGCCAGCAGCTTAGAACGGGGCTATGGCTACACCTTC.